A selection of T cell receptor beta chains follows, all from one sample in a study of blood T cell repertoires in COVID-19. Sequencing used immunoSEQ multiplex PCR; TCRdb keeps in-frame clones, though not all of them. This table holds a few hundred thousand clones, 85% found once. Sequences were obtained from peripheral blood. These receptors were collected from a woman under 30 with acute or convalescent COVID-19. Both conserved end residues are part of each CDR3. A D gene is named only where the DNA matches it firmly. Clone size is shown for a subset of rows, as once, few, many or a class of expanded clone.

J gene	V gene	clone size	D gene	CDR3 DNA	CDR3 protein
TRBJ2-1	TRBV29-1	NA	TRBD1	TGCAGCCTTGGGACAGGATACAATGAGCAGTTCTTC	CSLGTGYNEQFF
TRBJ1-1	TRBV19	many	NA	TGTGCCAGCCATAAAACGGGGGACACTGAAGCTTTCTTT	CASHKTGDTEAFF
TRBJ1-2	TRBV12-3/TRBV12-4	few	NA	TGTGCCAGCAGTCTTGACAGCCTCTATGGCTACACCTTC	CASSLDSLYGYTF
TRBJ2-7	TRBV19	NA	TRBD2	TGTGCCAGTAGTATCGGACTAGCGGGAATCAACGAGCAGTACTTC	CASSIGLAGINEQYF
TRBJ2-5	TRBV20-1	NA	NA	TGCAGTGCTAGTCTTCAAGAGACCCAGTACTTC	CSASLQETQYF
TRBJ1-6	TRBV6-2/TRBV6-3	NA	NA	TGTGCCAGCAGTGGGGGGACGAGGAATTCACCCCTCCACTTT	CASSGGTRNSPLHF
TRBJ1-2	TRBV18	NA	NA	TGTGCCAGCTCACGCGACAGTGTCTATGGCTACACCTTC	CASSRDSVYGYTF
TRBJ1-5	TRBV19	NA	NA	TGTGCCAGTACTGACCAGGGGAAAAACCAGCCCCAGCATTTT	CASTDQGKNQPQHF
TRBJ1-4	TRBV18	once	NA	TGTGCCAGCTCCCCGACAGCAACTAATGAAAAACTGTTTTTT	CASSPTATNEKLFF
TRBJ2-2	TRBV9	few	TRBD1	TGTGCCAGCAGCGGAAGGACAGGGATGTCCGGGGAGCTGTTTTTT	CASSGRTGMSGELFF
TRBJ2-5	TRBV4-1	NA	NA	TGCGCCAGCAGCCAACCCGGGGTGGGGGCGGAGACCCAGTACTTC	CASSQPGVGAETQYF
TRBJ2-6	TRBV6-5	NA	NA	TGTGCCAGTCATTTGTCTGGGGCCAACGTCCTGACTTTC	CASHLSGANVLTF
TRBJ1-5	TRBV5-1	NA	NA	TGCGCCAGCAGCCCGACGGACCGAAAAGGGGAGCCCCAGCATTTT	CASSPTDRKGEPQHF
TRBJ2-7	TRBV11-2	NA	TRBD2	TGTGCCAGCAGCTCCGGGGGACTAGCAATAAACGAGCAGTACTTC	CASSSGGLAINEQYF
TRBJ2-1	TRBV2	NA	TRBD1	TGTGCCAGCTCCGGACAGGGGGCTTCGTTAAATGAGCAGTTCTTC	CASSGQGASLNEQFF
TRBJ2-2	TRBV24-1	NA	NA	TGTGCCACCGGGGGCACCGGGGAGCTGTTTTTT	CATGGTGELFF
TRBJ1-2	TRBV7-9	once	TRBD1	TGTGCCAGCGTTCCGGGACAGGGGATATATGGCTACACCTTC	CASVPGQGIYGYTF
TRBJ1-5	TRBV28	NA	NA	TGTGCCAGCAGGGTTACAGGGACCCAGCATTTT	CASRVTGTQHF
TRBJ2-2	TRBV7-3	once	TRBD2	TGTGCCAGCAGCTTGCCGGGACTAGCGTCGACCGGGGAGCTGTTTTTT	CASSLPGLASTGELFF
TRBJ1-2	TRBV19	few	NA	TGTGCCAGTAGTATCCGGACTATGCGTGGCTACACCTTC	CASSIRTMRGYTF
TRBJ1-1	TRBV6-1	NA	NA	TGTGCCAGCAGTGAGAAGCCCGGGAACACTGAAGCTTTCTTT	CASSEKPGNTEAFF
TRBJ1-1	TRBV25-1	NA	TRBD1	TGTGCCAGCAGACGGGGGGGACAGATGGTGGGGACTGAAGCTTTCTTT	CASRRGGQMVGTEAFF
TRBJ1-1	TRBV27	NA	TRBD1	TGTGCCAGCAGTGGCCGGGACAGGTGGCGGACTGAAGCTTTCTTT	CASSGRDRWRTEAFF
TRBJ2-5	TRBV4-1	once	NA	TGCGCCAGCAGCCAAGAGAGGCAGGGAGAGACCCAGTACTTC	CASSQERQGETQYF
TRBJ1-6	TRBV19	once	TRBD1	TGTGCCAGTAGTCCGGGACAGGGGTTTTATAATTCACCCCTCCACTTT	CASSPGQGFYNSPLHF
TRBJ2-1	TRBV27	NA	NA	TGTGCCAGCAGAATATACAATGAGCAGTTCTTC	CASRIYNEQFF
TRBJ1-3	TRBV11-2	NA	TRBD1	TGTGCCAGCAGCCCGGGGACAGTGGGAGGAAACACCATATATTTT	CASSPGTVGGNTIYF
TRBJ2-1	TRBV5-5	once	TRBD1	TGTGCCAGCAGCTTCATAGGGGGCGTGGATGAGCAGTTCTTC	CASSFIGGVDEQFF
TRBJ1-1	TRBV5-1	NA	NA	TGCGCCAGCGGGGGACACCCTGGGAACACTGAAGCTTTCTTT	CASGGHPGNTEAFF